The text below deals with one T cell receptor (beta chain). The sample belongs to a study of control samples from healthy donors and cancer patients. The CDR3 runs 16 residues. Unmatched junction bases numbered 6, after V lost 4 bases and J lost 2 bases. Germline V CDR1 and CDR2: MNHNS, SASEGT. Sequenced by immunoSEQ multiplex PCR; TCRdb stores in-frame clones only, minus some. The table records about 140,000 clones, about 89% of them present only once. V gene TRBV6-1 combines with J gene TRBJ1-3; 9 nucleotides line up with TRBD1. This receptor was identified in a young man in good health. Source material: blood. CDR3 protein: CASSAQGQGTGNTIYF. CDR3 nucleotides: TGTGCCAGCAGTGCCCAGGGACAGGGAACTGGAAACACCATATATTTT.